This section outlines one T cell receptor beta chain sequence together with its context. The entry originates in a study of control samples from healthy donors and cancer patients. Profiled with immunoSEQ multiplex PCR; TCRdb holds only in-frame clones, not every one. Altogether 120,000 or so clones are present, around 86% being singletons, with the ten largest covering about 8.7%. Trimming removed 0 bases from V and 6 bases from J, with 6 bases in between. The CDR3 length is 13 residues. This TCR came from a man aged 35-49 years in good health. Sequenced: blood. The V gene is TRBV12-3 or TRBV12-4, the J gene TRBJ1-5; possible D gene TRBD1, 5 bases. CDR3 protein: CASSLAGGQPQHF. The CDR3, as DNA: TGTGCCAGCAGTTTAGCCGGGGGTCAGCCCCAGCATTTT.